This T cell receptor beta chain was sequenced during a study of beta chain features in type 1 diabetes. A sort by CD45RO/CCR7/CD25/CD127/CD95/CD27 yielded CD4+ naive, central memory, regulatory and stem cell-like memory cells. The authors reverse transcribed all of the isolated RNA, so sequencing captured expressed TCRB transcripts. Sequencing was performed with immunoSEQ multiplex PCR; in TCRdb, only in-frame clones are kept and a portion is missing. Of 300,000 to 400,000 clones in the sample, roughly 13% were seen once. Study-wide results and caveats: Researchers reported that naive, central memory and Treg TCRB repertoires appeared more similar in patients than in healthy donors. A cDNA-based sequencing approach could over-represent cells with high TCR expression. In patients and controls equally, PCR might favor templates that are shorter. In all four CD4+ subsets, TCRB CDR3 length was significantly, moderately reduced in type 1 diabetes.

This clone turned up a few times. What it binds is not known. The sample consisted of naive CD4+ T cells from blood. The clonotype comes from a woman aged 18-29 years with type 1 diabetes.

The CDR3 DNA sequence: TGTGCCAGCAGTTACTCTCCTAGCGTGTCCACCGGGGAGCTGTTTTTT. Protein sequence: CASSYSPSVSTGELFF. The chain has TRBV6-5 and TRBJ2-2; D is perhaps TRBD2 (6 bases). Per the germline V gene, CDR1 is MNHEY and CDR2 is SVGAGI. Trimming stripped 0 bases from V and 4 bases from J, with 12 bases between. The CDR3 runs to 16 residues.